This entry describes one TCR beta chain. Its matching antigen is unknown. This table comes from immunoSEQ multiplex PCR, and its TCRdb copy is limited to in-frame clones, with some not included. The data contain some 15,000 clones, just over 75% of them singletons. The data are from a study of vaccination effects on CD4 cells after COVID-19. Antigen-specific CD4+ T cells expanded by the ViraFEST assay with viral peptide pools were then sequenced. Investigators separated out CD4+ T cells once 10 days of culture had passed. Germline-derived CDR1 and CDR2 are LNHDA and SQIVND (reference sequence). The CDR3 spans 13 residues. Trimming cost V 10 bases and J 2 bases, with 13 bases left between them.

This TCR was recovered from a human donor who received a COVID-19 vaccine. This sample comprised CD4+ T cells from PBMCs cultured with HCoV-229E spike peptides, obtained before COVID-19 vaccination. J is TRBJ2-3 and V is TRBV19; D possibly corresponds to TRBD2 (5 bases). In DNA form, the CDR3 reads TGTGCCACCCGGGGAGCCGCCACAGATACGCAGTATTTT. Its protein is CATRGAATDTQYF.